These 21 T cell receptor beta chains originate from one sample sequenced in a study of T cell responses to AZD1222 COVID-19 vaccine. The method was immunoSEQ multiplex PCR; TCRdb's version includes in-frame clones alone and lacks a portion of them. The table has 100,000 to 150,000 clones, about 87% seen once. Sequences were derived from peripheral blood, sampled on day 0 of AZD1222 vaccination. The receptors stem from an adult in good health.

This clone was found once. The chain couples TRBV10-3 to TRBJ1-1; D remains ambiguous. V lost 7 bases, J lost 6 bases, and 12 bases lay in between. The CDR3 is 12 amino acids. Germline CDR1 is ENHRY and CDR2 is SYGVKD. CDR3 in DNA: TGTGCCATCAAAGGGAGCGGCGCTGAAGCTTTCTTT. This codes for CAIKGSGAEAFF.

The chain has TRBV5-1 and TRBJ1-5; 8 bases map to TRBD1. The CDR3 loop spans 15 amino acids. Germline CDR1 SGHRS, CDR2 YFSETQ. V shed 0 bases and J 1 base; nucleotides not matched to a gene: 0. CDR3 sequence: CASSLGQGSNQPQHF. For the CDR3, the DNA is TGCGCCAGCAGCTTGGGACAGGGGAGCAATCAGCCCCAGCATTTT.

V usage is TRBV12-5 and J usage is TRBJ1-1; TRBD1 might be the D (5 bases). The ends were cut back, 1 base at V and 1 base at J, with 10 bases in the middle. The germline CDR1 and CDR2 sequences are LGHNT and FRNRAP. There are 15 residues in the CDR3. CDR3 nucleotides: TGTGCTAGTGGTTTGGAGGGACTGTCGAACACTGAAGCTTTCTTT. Amino acid sequence: CASGLEGLSNTEAFF.

The chain combines TRBV27 with TRBJ1-1; D call uncertain. CDR1 is MNHEY and CDR2 is SMNVEV in the germline V gene (reference sequence). Trimming cost V 3 bases and J 7 bases, with 12 bases left between them. The CDR3 loop spans 13 amino acids. The CDR3 bases are TGTGCCAGCAGTTTTCGGGGTAACTTTGAAGCTTTCTTT. Protein: CASSFRGNFEAFF.

The J gene is TRBJ1-4, the V gene TRBV4-3; D is uncertain. This CDR3 spans 15 amino acids. Germline V gene lookup returns CDR1 LGHNA and CDR2 YSLEER. The V end lost 0 bases, the J end lost 0 bases, and 5 bases lay between the germline ends. Written as DNA, the CDR3 is TGCGCCAGCAGCCAAGATCCCGCAACTAATGAAAAACTGTTTTTT. It specifies CASSQDPATNEKLFF.

The chain uses TRBV6-2 or TRBV6-3 and TRBJ2-1; D unresolved. V lost 4 bases, J lost 7 bases, and 8 bases lay in between. Per the germline V gene, CDR1 is MNHEY and CDR2 is SVGEGT. This CDR3 has 12 residues. The CDR3: CASSWVGNEQFF. The DNA of the CDR3 is TGTGCCAGCAGTTGGGTGGGGAATGAGCAGTTCTTC.

The chain recombines TRBV5-1 with TRBJ2-7, with D possibly matching TRBD1 (6 bases). V lost 0 bases and J lost 6, with 19 bases in between. CDR1 and CDR2 (germline): SGHRS, YFSETQ. CDR3 length: 16 amino acids. CDR3 nucleotide sequence: TGCGCCAGCAGCTTGGACAGGGTTAATGACCGGGGCGAGCAGTACTTC. Encoded protein: CASSLDRVNDRGEQYF.

The chain links TRBV7-9 to TRBJ2-2; D ambiguous. The germline V gene has CDR1 SEHNR and CDR2 FQNEAQ (reference sequence). The V end was cut by 0 bases, the J end by 1 base, with 6 bases between. The CDR3 runs 15 residues. The CDR3: CASSLAAGNTGELFF. CDR3 DNA sequence: TGTGCCAGCAGCTTAGCGGCAGGGAACACCGGGGAGCTGTTTTTT. Complete variable domain (other parts from reference TRBV7-9 and TRBJ2-2): DTGVSQNPRHKITKRGQNVTFRCDPISEHNRLYWYRQTLGQGPEFLTYFQNEAQLEKSRLLSDRFSAERPKGSFSTLEIQRTEQGDSAMYLCASSLAAGNTGELFFGEGSRLTVL.

V gene TRBV6-5 combines with J gene TRBJ2-1; D gene unclear. CDR3 length equals 11 residues. V was trimmed by 5 bases and J by 7 bases, leaving 6 bases between them. CDR1 is MNHEY and CDR2 is SVGAGI in the germline V gene. In nucleotides, the CDR3 is TGTGCCAGCAGTCCGCGGAATGAGCAGTTCTTC. It specifies CASSPRNEQFF.

This clone was picked up one time. The chain is built from TRBV9 and TRBJ2-7; 10 bases map to TRBD1. The V gene end was trimmed by 1 base and the J gene end by 6 bases; junction bases not matched to a gene: 7. The germline V gene has CDR1 SGDLS and CDR2 YYNGEE. There are 15 residues in the CDR3. This CDR3 reads CASSVTPGQGFEQYF. CDR3 in DNA: TGTGCCAGCAGCGTAACTCCGGGACAGGGGTTCGAGCAGTACTTC.

The gene calls are TRBV7-2 and TRBJ2-7, with a weak D call TRBD2 (7 bases). The CDR3 contains 16 residues. Germline lookup yields CDR1 SGHTA and CDR2 FQGNSA. Trimming took 5 bases from V and 1 from J, leaving 18 bases between them. CDR3 nucleotide sequence: TGTGCCAGCAGCCCCCTAGGGGGGGCTCTATCCTACGAGCAGTACTTC. The encoded protein is CASSPLGGALSYEQYF. The whole variable domain, filled in from reference TRBV7-2 and TRBJ2-7, reads GAGVSQSPSNKVTEKGKDVELRCDPISGHTALYWYRQSLGQGLEFLIYFQGNSAPDKSGLPSDRFSAERTGGSVSTLTIQRTQQEDSAVYLCASSPLGGALSYEQYFGPGTRLTVT.

The rearrangement uses TRBV5-6 and TRBJ1-2, with no clear D. V was cut by 1 base and J by 2 bases, with 9 bases left in between. The germline V gene encodes CDR1 SGHDT and CDR2 YYEEEE. The CDR3 length is 14 residues. The CDR3 bases are TGTGCCAGCAGCTTGACAACCCCCAACTATGGCTACACCTTC. This gives the protein CASSLTTPNYGYTF.

The V call is TRBV30, the J call TRBJ1-5; TRBD1 matches 8 bases. The CDR3 sequence is 14 residues long. V shed 5 bases and J 4 bases; nucleotides not matched to a gene: 7. The germline V gene encodes CDR1 GTSNPN and CDR2 SVGIG (reference sequence). The CDR3 loop reads CAWGPGTGNQPQHF. In nucleotides, the CDR3 is TGTGCCTGGGGCCCCGGGACAGGTAATCAGCCCCAGCATTTT.

This sequence joins TRBV7-9 and TRBJ1-2; D perhaps matches TRBD1 (5 bases). CDR1 and CDR2 from the germline V gene are SEHNR and FQNEAQ (reference sequence). This CDR3 is 15 amino acids long. Trimming removed 0 bases at V and 4 bases at J, with 12 bases between. For the CDR3, the DNA is TGTGCCAGCAGCTTAGCGAGGACGGGGGTCTATGGCTACACCTTC. The encoded protein is CASSLARTGVYGYTF. The full variable domain, in which reference TRBV7-9 and TRBJ1-2 provide the parts outside the CDR3, is DTGVSQNPRHKITKRGQNVTFRCDPISEHNRLYWYRQTLGQGPEFLTYFQNEAQLEKSRLLSDRFSAERPKGSFSTLEIQRTEQGDSAMYLCASSLARTGVYGYTFGSGTRLTVV.

The V gene is TRBV6-5, the J gene TRBJ1-1; 11 positions match TRBD1. J gave up 6 bases and V 11 bases, and 5 bases lay outside the gene matches. Germline V CDR1 and CDR2: MNHEY, SVGAGI. This CDR3 comprises 12 residues. CDR3 sequence: CACRGQGAEAFF. The CDR3 bases are TGTGCCTGCCGGGGACAGGGGGCTGAAGCTTTCTTT.

V gene TRBV27 combines with J gene TRBJ2-1, with TRBD1 identical over 8 bases. This CDR3 has 14 residues. V shed 5 bases, J shed 4 bases, and the junction held 4 bases outside the gene matches. CDR1 MNHEY and CDR2 SMNVEV come from the germline V gene (reference sequence). CDR3 sequence: CASSPWTGYNEQFF. The CDR3 DNA reads as TGTGCCAGCAGTCCGTGGACAGGGTACAATGAGCAGTTCTTC.

This clone was seen only a few times. V usage is TRBV30 and J usage is TRBJ2-7; D remains ambiguous. The CDR3 runs to 11 residues. V dropped 8 bases and J dropped 0 bases, with 8 bases sitting between them. Germline-derived CDR1 and CDR2 are GTSNPN and SVGIG (reference sequence). For the CDR3, the DNA is TGTGCCCTAGGACCCTCCTACGAGCAGTACTTC. Translating it yields CALGPSYEQYF.

V usage is TRBV23-1 and J usage is TRBJ2-1, with 8 bases identical to TRBD2. TRBV23-1 is placed among ORFs of uncertain function. The CDR3 sequence is 17 residues long. Unmatched junction bases numbered 4, after V lost 0 bases and J lost 0 bases. The chain's CDR3 is CASSQSPSGFSYNEQFF. Written as DNA, the CDR3 is TGCGCCAGCAGTCAATCACCTAGCGGGTTCTCCTACAATGAGCAGTTCTTC.

The chain combines TRBV5-1 with TRBJ2-3; 8 nucleotides agree with TRBD2. The trim removed 4 bases at V and 2 bases at J, leaving 9 bases unmatched. The CDR3 contains 16 residues. Germline CDR1 reads SGHRS; CDR2 reads YFSETQ. The CDR3 coding sequence is TGCGCCAGCAGCCCCCAGGGACTAGGTGTCACAGATACGCAGTATTTT. Translation: CASSPQGLGVTDTQYF.

This chain joins TRBV5-6 and TRBJ2-7, with D perhaps given as TRBD1 or TRBD2 (7 bases each). The CDR3 runs 15 residues. V lost 5 bases and J 6 bases, leaving 21 bases between the germline ends. Looked up from germline, CDR1 is SGHDT and CDR2 is YYEEEE. The DNA of the CDR3 is TGTGCCAGCAGTTCCGGGGGGACAGAGGGGCTCGAGCAGTACTTC. This sequence encodes CASSSGGTEGLEQYF.

The chain links TRBV5-1 to TRBJ1-5, with D uncertain. The CDR3 loop spans 15 amino acids. Looked up from germline, CDR1 is SGHRS and CDR2 is YFSETQ. V lost 4 bases, J lost 2 bases, and 13 bases lay in between. The CDR3 coding sequence is TGCGCCAGCAGCCCGGGTGATTCAGGCAATCAGCCCCAGCATTTT. This sequence encodes CASSPGDSGNQPQHF.